The next 18 T cell receptor beta chains were all read from a single sample in a study of tumor-infiltrating lymphocytes in primary liver carcinoma. Alongside blood RNA obtained from unsorted whole blood, germline DNA was also extracted. Priming with a constant-region primer yielded TCR beta cDNA from 500 ng total RNA. Slightly modified ARM-PCR with three nested multiplex PCR rounds yielded TCR beta libraries. Researchers ran the first two PCR rounds for 9 to 10 cycles each with TRBV1-TRBV30 forward primers and a C-beta reverse primer. Each CDR3 protein gets one entry after TCRdb re-called the multiplex PCR reads with MiXCR. Found here are about 180,000 distinct CDR3 sequences, approximately 60% of them singletons; the top ten hold around 74%. Sequenced: peripheral blood. These TCRs come from a man aged 40-55 years with primary liver carcinoma and hepatitis B virus infection.

CDR3 loop: CASSYSGQGAGNEQFF. The CDR3 coding sequence is TGTGCCAGCAGTTACTCGGGGCAGGGGGCAGGAAATGAGCAGTTCTTC. The chain links TRBV6-5 to TRBJ2-1, with 8 bases that match TRBD1. CDR1 is MNHEY and CDR2 is SVGAGI in the germline V gene. The CDR3 runs 16 residues. V trimming: 0 bases; J trimming: 7 bases; junction bases outside the gene matches: 8.

The chain has TRBV4-1 and TRBJ2-7; 12 bases agree with TRBD2. Germline V gene data show CDR1 as MGHRA and CDR2 as YSYEKL. The CDR3 has 16 residues. Unmatched junction bases numbered 10, after V lost 4 bases and J lost 6 bases. The CDR3 is CASSLKALAGGVEQYF. Written as DNA, the CDR3 is TGCGCCAGCAGCCTCAAAGCACTAGCGGGAGGAGTCGAGCAGTACTTC.

With respect to this clonotype: A much larger clone sits a single nucleotide away, making a read error possible. The rearrangement uses TRBV11-3 and TRBJ2-1; unclear D gene. There are 13 residues in the CDR3. Per the germline V gene, CDR1 is SGHNT and CDR2 is YENEEA. Trimming stripped 2 bases from V and 6 bases from J, with 8 bases between. CDR3 residues: CASSLISSNEQFF. The DNA of the CDR3 is TGTGCCAGCAGCTTAATATCCAGCAATGAGCAGTTCTTC.

Details on this clonotype: Lacking the conserved final phenylalanine or tryptophan, this CDR3 likely reflects a read error. The DNA is omitted, as the CDR3 cannot be located on it reliably, and the CDR3 follows TCRdb's listing. The chain recombines TRBV5-6 with TRBJ2-5; no DNA check was done on the table's D call, TRBD2. The CDR3 spans 11 amino acids, including both terminal residues. CDR1 and CDR2 from the germline V gene are SGHDT and YYEEEE. Here the CDR3 reads CASTRGETQCL.

This clonotype was found many times. The chain combines TRBV11-3 with TRBJ2-1; the D gene is possibly TRBD1 (5 bases). The V gene lost 5 bases and the J gene lost 9 bases, with 8 bases spanning the gap. The length of the CDR3 is 11 residues. Germline loops: CDR1 SGHNT, CDR2 YENEEA. CDR3 amino acids: CASSMGLEQFF. The CDR3 DNA reads TGTGCCAGCAGCATGGGGCTTGAGCAGTTCTTC.

With respect to this clonotype: It may be a read error: a sequence one base away is much more abundant. CDR3 sequence (DNA): TGCAGCGCTGCGCAAGGGATTAAAGACAATGAGCAGTTCTTC. Protein: CSAAQGIKDNEQFF. The rearrangement uses TRBV29-1 and TRBJ2-1; D gene unclear. Germline V gene lookup returns CDR1 SQVTM and CDR2 ANQGSEA. The V end lost 7 bases, the J end lost 5 bases, and 18 bases lay between the germline ends. The CDR3 contains 14 residues.

There are many counts of this clonotype. The V gene is TRBV29-1, the J gene TRBJ1-3; the D is unclear. Trimming removed 7 bases at V and 2 bases at J, with 15 bases between. Germline V CDR1 and CDR2: SQVTM, ANQGSEA. The CDR3 runs to 14 residues. Here the CDR3 DNA reads TGCAGCGGCGGCCCCGTAGGGCCTGGAAACACCATATATTTT. This translates into CSGGPVGPGNTIYF.

This clonotype was seen a single time. V usage is TRBV12-3 or TRBV12-4 and J usage is TRBJ2-3; the D gene is possibly TRBD1 (5 bases). Between the trimmed V and J ends, which lost 6 bases and 11 bases, there was a span of 18 bases. There are 13 residues in the CDR3. CDR3 residues: CASRTDATDMQYF. In DNA form, the CDR3 reads TGTGCCAGCAGAACAGACGCGACAGACATGCAGTATTTT.

Comments on this clonotype: Being one base from a much bigger clone, this may be a read error. This chain uses TRBV11-3 with TRBJ2-1; 11 positions match TRBD2. Germline values: CDR1 SGHNT, CDR2 YENEEA. This CDR3 contains 15 residues. CDR3 amino acids: CVSSATGTSGPEQFF. The CDR3 DNA reads as TGTGTCAGCAGCGCAACCGGGACTAGCGGACCCGAGCAGTTCTTC.

This clonotype appeared many times. This rearrangement joins TRBV6-1 to TRBJ1-5; D perhaps matches TRBD1 (5 bases). The CDR3 has 14 residues. Germline V gives CDR1 MNHNS, CDR2 SASEGT. Trimming took off 1 base at V and 2 bases at J, with 6 bases between the two ends. The CDR3 DNA reads as TGTGCCAGCAGTGAAGGGGGCGGCAATCAGCCCCAGCATTTT. It yields the protein CASSEGGGNQPQHF.

The gene calls are TRBV30 and TRBJ1-1; D not certain. This CDR3 is 11 amino acids long. The germline V gene has CDR1 GTSNPN and CDR2 SVGIG (reference sequence). V gave up 2 bases and J gave up 7 bases, with 8 bases separating them. In DNA form, the CDR3 reads TGTGCCTGGAGTACGGTGAGTGAAGCTTTCTTT. Its protein product is CAWSTVSEAFF. Using reference TRBV30 and TRBJ1-1 for the parts outside the CDR3, the full variable domain is SQTIHQWPATLVQPVGSPLSLECTVEGTSNPNLYWYRQAAGRGLQLLFYSVGIGQISSEVPQNLSASRPQDRQFILSSKKLLLSDSGFYLCAWSTVSEAFFGQGTRLTVV.

This clonotype was detected only once. A single base separates this from a much larger clone, so it may be a read error. The V call is TRBV29-1, the J call TRBJ2-3; no definite D call. Germline CDR1 is SQVTM and CDR2 is ANQGSEA. CDR3 size: 11 residues. The CDR3 nucleotides read TGCAGCTCATTACACACAGATGCGCAGTATTTT. Translation: CSSLHTDAQYF.

This clonotype was seen a handful of times. The gene calls are TRBV29-1 and TRBJ2-2; the D gene is possibly TRBD2 (5 bases). In germline, CDR1 is SQVTM, CDR2 ANQGSEA. Trimming removed 4 bases at V and 7 bases at J, with 10 bases between. The CDR3 is made up of 12 amino acids. The CDR3 sequence: CSVGEWVGELFF. CDR3 coding DNA: TGCAGCGTTGGGGAGTGGGTCGGGGAGCTGTTTTTT.

In this sample, this clonotype turned up a few times. The chain recombines TRBV4-1 with TRBJ2-3; 10 bases are a match to TRBD2. V shed 1 base, J shed 5 bases, and the junction held 9 bases outside the gene matches. This CDR3 is 17 amino acids long. The germline CDR1 and CDR2 sequences are MGHRA and YSYEKL. The DNA of the CDR3 is TGCGCCAGCAGCCAAGGGTCCAGCGGGAGGGTTGGAGATACGCAGTATTTT. Its protein product is CASSQGSSGRVGDTQYF.

On this clonotype: At one end, the junction sequence differs from germline, possibly due to a read error. V is TRBV10-3 and J is TRBJ2-7, with 9 bases matching TRBD2. Germline CDR1 is ENHRY and CDR2 is SYGVKD. This CDR3 spans 13 amino acids. The CDR3 DNA is TGTGCCATCAGTGGCGGGAGGGCCAACGAGCGGTACTTC. Translating gives CAISGGRANERYF.

This chain joins TRBV6-1 and TRBJ2-7; D might be TRBD2 (6 bases). There are 14 residues in the CDR3. Per germline, CDR1 MNHNS and CDR2 SASEGT. V was trimmed by 4 bases and J by 2 bases, leaving 12 bases between them. CDR3 nucleotides: TGTGCCAGCAGTGGTCGTGCGGGGCCCTACGAGCAGTACTTC. Translation gives CASSGRAGPYEQYF.

V usage is TRBV5-1 and J usage is TRBJ2-1; TRBD1 aligns across 7 bases. The germline V gene has CDR1 SGHRS and CDR2 YFSETQ. The length of the CDR3 is 16 residues. J lost 0 bases, V lost 0 bases, and 3 bases had no gene match. This chain's CDR3 is CASSLGRGPSYNEQFF. The DNA for the CDR3 is TGCGCCAGCAGCTTGGGAAGGGGGCCCTCCTACAATGAGCAGTTCTTC.

There are a few counts of this clonotype. An end of the junction does not agree with germline; a read error may underlie this. The rearrangement joins TRBV12-3 or TRBV12-4 to TRBJ2-7, with 12 nucleotides matching TRBD2. This CDR3 region has 18 residues. The DNA for the CDR3 is TGTGCCGGCAGTTTAGGTCTAGCGGGAGGGCCTGAGGCCTACGAGCAGTACTTC. Translated, it gives CAGSLGLAGGPEAYEQYF.